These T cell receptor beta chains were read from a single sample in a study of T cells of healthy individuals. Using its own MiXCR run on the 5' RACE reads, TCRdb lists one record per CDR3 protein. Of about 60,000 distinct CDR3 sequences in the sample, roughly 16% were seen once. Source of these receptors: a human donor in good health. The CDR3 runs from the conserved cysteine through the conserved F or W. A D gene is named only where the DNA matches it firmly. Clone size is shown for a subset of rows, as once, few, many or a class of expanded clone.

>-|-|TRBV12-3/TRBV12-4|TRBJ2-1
TGTGCCAGCAGTCCGGGCGAGTTTAATGAGCAGTTCTTC
CASSPGEFNEQFF
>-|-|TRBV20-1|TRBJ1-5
TGCAGTGTCGCCGGGACTGAGAATCAGCCCCAGCATTTT
CSVAGTENQPQHF
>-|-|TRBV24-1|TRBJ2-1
TGTGCCACCAGTGATGCGGGCCACGGAGACGATGAGCAGTTCTTC
CATSDAGHGDDEQFF
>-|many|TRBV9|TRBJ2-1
TGTGCCAGCAGGGGAAGGGGCGAGCAGTTCTTC
CASRGRGEQFF
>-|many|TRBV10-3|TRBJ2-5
TGTGCCATCAGTCGACAGGGAGGGGAGACCCAGTACTTC
CAISRQGGETQYF
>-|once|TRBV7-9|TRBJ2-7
TGTGCCAGCAGCTCTTCGGACAGGACTACCTACGAGCAGTACTTC
CASSSSDRTTYEQYF
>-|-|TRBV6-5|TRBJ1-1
TGTGCCAGCAGTTCTCCAGGGGAACGCACTGAAGCTTTCTTT
CASSSPGERTEAFF
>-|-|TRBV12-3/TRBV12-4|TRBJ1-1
TGTGCCAGCAGTAGGAGGACTGAGGAAACTGAAGCTTTCTTT
CASSRRTEETEAFF
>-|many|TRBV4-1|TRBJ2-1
TGCGCCAGCAGCCGGATACTTGACAATGAGCAGTTCTTC
CASSRILDNEQFF
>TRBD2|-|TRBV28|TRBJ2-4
TGTGCCAGCAGTTTATCAGGGCGGGGGAACATTCAGTACTTC
CASSLSGRGNIQYF
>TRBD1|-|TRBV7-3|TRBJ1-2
TGTGCCAGCAGCTTAACGGGGGACAGGAGCTATGGCTACACCTTC
CASSLTGDRSYGYTF
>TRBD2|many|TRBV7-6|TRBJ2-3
TGTGCCAGCAGCTTGACTCTAGCGGGAGTCGGCACAGATACGCAGTATTTT
CASSLTLAGVGTDTQYF
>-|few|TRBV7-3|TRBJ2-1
TGTGCCAGCAGCAGGGGGGGTCAGAAGTTCAATGAGCAGTTCTTC
CASSRGGQKFNEQFF
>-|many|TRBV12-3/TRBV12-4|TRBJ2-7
TGTGCCAGCAGTTTCGTGGGGGGCAAAAGCTACGAGCAGTACTTC
CASSFVGGKSYEQYF
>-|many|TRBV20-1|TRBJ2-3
TGCAGTGCTAGACGGACGGATTCCACAGATACGCAGTATTTT
CSARRTDSTDTQYF
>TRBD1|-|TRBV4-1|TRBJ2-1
TGCGCCAGCAGCCAAGGGACAGGGGATACCTACAATGAGCAGTTCTTC
CASSQGTGDTYNEQFF
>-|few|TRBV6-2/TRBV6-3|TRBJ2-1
TGTGCCAGCAGTTACCTAGGTGGAGGGGAGCAGTTCTTC
CASSYLGGGEQFF
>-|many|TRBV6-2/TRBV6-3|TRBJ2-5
TGTGCCAGCAGCGAGGACAGCCAAGAGACCCAGTACTTC
CASSEDSQETQYF
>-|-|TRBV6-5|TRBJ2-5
TGTGCCAGCAGTTACCCTACGAGGCAAGAGACCCAGTACTTC
CASSYPTRQETQYF
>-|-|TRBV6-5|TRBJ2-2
TGTGCCAGCTTGGGGGGGCCTAACACCGGGGAGCTGTTTTTT
CASLGGPNTGELFF
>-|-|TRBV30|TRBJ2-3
TGTGTCTGGAGTGGGGCTGGGGGGCAAGTAGATACGCAGTATTTT
CVWSGAGGQVDTQYF
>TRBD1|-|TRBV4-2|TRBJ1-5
TGTGCCAGCAGCCGACAGGGACGGGATCAGCCCCAGCATTTT
CASSRQGRDQPQHF
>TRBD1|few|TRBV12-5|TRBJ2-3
TGTGCTAGTAGCCGGGACAGCAACACAGATACGCAGTATTTT
CASSRDSNTDTQYF
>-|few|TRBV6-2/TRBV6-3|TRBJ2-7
TGTGCCAGCACCAAAGGGCTAGCTTCCTACGAGCAGTACTTC
CASTKGLASYEQYF